This passage covers 13 T cell receptor beta chains from one sample sequenced in a study of CD8 T cells in ankylosing spondylitis. Using its own MiXCR run on the 5' RACE reads, TCRdb lists one record per CDR3 protein. The sample lists some 71,000 distinct CDR3 sequences; roughly 5.2% were seen once. The sample was blood, either unsorted or a sorted T cell fraction (not recorded which). All receptors come from a male donor with ankylosing spondylitis or in good health (not recorded which).

This clonotype was observed many times. V usage is TRBV10-3 and J usage is TRBJ1-2; a weak D match, TRBD1 (5 bases). Germline V CDR1 and CDR2: ENHRY, SYGVKD. The V gene lost 0 bases and the J gene lost 6 bases, with 11 bases spanning the gap. The CDR3 totals 14 residues. CDR3 sequence (DNA): TGTGCCATCAGTGAGTCCGGCCGGGGGGATGGCTACACCTTC. Protein sequence: CAISESGRGDGYTF.

This clonotype was seen repeatedly, ten times or more. The chain recombines TRBV11-2 with TRBJ2-4; 7 bases line up with TRBD1. Germline V CDR1 and CDR2: SGHAT, FQNNGV. This CDR3 has 17 residues. V trimming: 5 bases; J trimming: 7 bases; junction bases outside the gene matches: 17. CDR3 amino acids: CASSQGYTGTVRNIQYF. CDR3 sequence (DNA): TGTGCCAGCAGCCAGGGGTATACCGGGACAGTCAGGAACATTCAGTACTTC.

This clonotype was seen at least ten times. The chain recombines TRBV7-2 with TRBJ1-5, with 8 bases lining up with TRBD1. V lost 3 bases, J lost 7 bases, and 8 bases stayed unmatched. The CDR3 is made up of 15 amino acids. Germline loops: CDR1 SGHTA, CDR2 FQGNSA. CDR3 in DNA: TGTGCCAGCAGCTTGACCGGACAGGGATGGCAGCCCCAGCATTTT. It specifies CASSLTGQGWQPQHF.

This clonotype was detected only a few times. The chain uses TRBV20-1 and TRBJ2-7, with 11 positions matching TRBD1. This CDR3 is built from 19 residues. The germline V gene encodes CDR1 DFQATT and CDR2 SNEGSKA (reference sequence). V trimming: 0 bases; J trimming: 3 bases; junction bases outside the gene matches: 16. CDR3 DNA sequence: TGCAGTGCTAGAGAGAACCTACTGGACAGGGGGCTCCGGAGCTACGAGCAGTACTTC. Encoded protein: CSARENLLDRGLRSYEQYF.

Many counts were recorded for this clonotype. This chain joins TRBV7-9 and TRBJ1-3; the match to TRBD1 covers 7 bases. Germline V gene lookup returns CDR1 SEHNR and CDR2 FQNEAQ (reference sequence). The CDR3 is made up of 15 amino acids. V lost 4 bases to trimming and J lost 0 bases; unmatched junction nucleotides: 3. CDR3 DNA: TGTGCCAGCAGCTCGGGACAGACCTCTGGAAACACCATATATTTT. Translation: CASSSGQTSGNTIYF.

At least ten counts were recorded for this clonotype. The gene calls are TRBV28 and TRBJ2-1, with 11 bases identical to TRBD2. Germline trimming cut 4 bases from V and 4 bases from J; bases unmatched to any gene: 3. Per germline, CDR1 MDHEN and CDR2 SYDVKM. The CDR3 is made up of 15 amino acids. CDR3 loop: CASSSGLAAYNEQFF. CDR3 coding DNA: TGTGCCAGCAGTTCGGGACTAGCGGCTTACAATGAGCAGTTCTTC.

This clonotype was observed many times. The chain recombines TRBV4-2 with TRBJ1-1; the D is unclear. Looked up from germline, CDR1 is LGHNA and CDR2 is YNFKEQ. The CDR3 is 16 amino acids. With 0 bases removed from V and 4 bases from J, the gap between germline ends came to 15 bases. CDR3 sequence (DNA): TGTGCCAGCAGCCAAGATTGGCCGCCGAGGGCCACTGAAGCTTTCTTT. Translated: CASSQDWPPRATEAFF.

This chain links TRBV7-2 with TRBJ1-3; D remains ambiguous. The CDR3 totals 13 residues. V was pared by 0 bases and J by 8 bases, with 8 bases between. CDR1 SGHTA and CDR2 FQGNSA come from the germline V gene. The CDR3, as DNA: TGTGCCAGCAGCTTAGCGGAAATTTACACCATATATTTT. Encoded protein: CASSLAEIYTIYF.

This clonotype was recorded at least ten times. The chain has TRBV2 and TRBJ2-7, with D possibly TRBD2 on 5 matching bases. This CDR3 comprises 13 residues. V was pared by 4 bases and J by 4 bases, with 11 bases between. The V gene's germline CDR1 is SNHLY and CDR2 FYNNEI. This CDR3 reads CASSVREGYEQYF. CDR3 bases: TGTGCCAGCAGTGTTCGGGAAGGGTACGAGCAGTACTTC. The full variable domain, rest sourced from reference TRBV2 and TRBJ2-7, is EPEVTQTPSHQVTQMGQEVILRCVPISNHLYFYWYRQILGQKVEFLVSFYNNEISEKSEIFDDQFSVERPDGSNFTLKIRSTKLEDSAMYFCASSVREGYEQYFGPGTRLTVT.

In this sample, this clonotype turned up many times. The gene calls are TRBV7-8 and TRBJ2-7, with no clear D. The CDR3 contains 12 residues. Per germline, CDR1 SGHVS and CDR2 FQNEAQ. V was clipped by 3 bases and J by 5 bases, with 8 bases between them. As DNA, the CDR3 is TGTGCCAGCAGCTTGGTAAGGGACGAGCAGTACTTC. Amino acid sequence: CASSLVRDEQYF.

In this sample, this clonotype turned up many times. The chain recombines TRBV11-2 with TRBJ1-1; D gene uncertain. V shed 1 base and J shed 1 base, with 13 bases lying between them. The length of the CDR3 is 16 residues. Germline V lookup: CDR1 SGHAT, CDR2 FQNNGV. The CDR3 DNA reads TGTGCCAGCAGCTTAGCCGGAGCAACGGGGAACACTGAAGCTTTCTTT. It is translated as CASSLAGATGNTEAFF.

The sample holds many counts of this clonotype. This rearrangement joins TRBV6-2 or TRBV6-3 to TRBJ2-5, with a possible D match to TRBD2 (7 bases). CDR3 length: 15 residues. V lost 6 bases and J 4 bases, leaving 18 bases between the germline ends. CDR1 is MNHEY, CDR2 SVGEGT, per germline. In DNA, the CDR3 is TGTGCCAGCAGCCGCCCGGGGGGCGGCGGAGAGACCCAGTACTTC. Amino acids: CASSRPGGGGETQYF.

This clonotype was observed many times. V usage is TRBV20-1 and J usage is TRBJ2-1; TRBD2 agrees at 14 bases. Trimming cost V 6 bases and J 7 bases; bases outside gene matches: 5. Germline CDR1 is DFQATT and CDR2 is SNEGSKA (reference sequence). The CDR3 spans 14 residues. The CDR3 sequence: CSAPRTSGGNEQFF. DNA of the CDR3: TGCAGTGCCCCGAGGACTAGCGGGGGGAATGAGCAGTTCTTC.